This T cell receptor (beta chain) was sequenced in a study of OX40 agonist ivuxolimab in advanced cancers. Study-level background: It was ivuxolimab, an agonistic anti-OX40 (CD134) antibody, that patients were treated with.

V gave up 5 bases and J gave up 9 bases; unmatched junction bases: 8. This CDR3 contains 14 residues. Germline V gene lookup returns CDR1 MDHEN and CDR2 SYDVKM. The method was immunoSEQ multiplex PCR; TCRdb's version includes in-frame clones alone and lacks a portion of them. This sample yields over 30,000 clones, of which approximately 89% are seen a single time; approximately 0.9% belongs to the top ten. This receptor was taken from an adult with an advanced solid tumor such as melanoma, head and neck, liver or kidney cancer. The sample in question was CD4+ or CD8+ T cells sorted from blood, obtained in a trial of the OX40 agonist ivuxolimab. The chain links TRBV28 to TRBJ2-1; 9 nucleotides align to TRBD2. The CDR3, as DNA: TGTGCCAGCAGTCGACTAGCGGCCCAAGGTGAGCAGTTCTTC. This encodes CASSRLAAQGEQFF.